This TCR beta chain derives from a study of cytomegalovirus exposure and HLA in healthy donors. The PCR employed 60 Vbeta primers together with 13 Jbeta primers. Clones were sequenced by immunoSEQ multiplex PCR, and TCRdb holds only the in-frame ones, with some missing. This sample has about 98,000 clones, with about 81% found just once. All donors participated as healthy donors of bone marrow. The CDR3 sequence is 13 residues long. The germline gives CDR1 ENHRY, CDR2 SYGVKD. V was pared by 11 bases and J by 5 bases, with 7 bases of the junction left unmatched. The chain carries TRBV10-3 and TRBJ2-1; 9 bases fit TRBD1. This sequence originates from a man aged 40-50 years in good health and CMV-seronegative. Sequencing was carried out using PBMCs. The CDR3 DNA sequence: TGTGCCGGTAGCCGGGACAGGGACAATGAGCAGTTCTTC. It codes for CAGSRDRDNEQFF.